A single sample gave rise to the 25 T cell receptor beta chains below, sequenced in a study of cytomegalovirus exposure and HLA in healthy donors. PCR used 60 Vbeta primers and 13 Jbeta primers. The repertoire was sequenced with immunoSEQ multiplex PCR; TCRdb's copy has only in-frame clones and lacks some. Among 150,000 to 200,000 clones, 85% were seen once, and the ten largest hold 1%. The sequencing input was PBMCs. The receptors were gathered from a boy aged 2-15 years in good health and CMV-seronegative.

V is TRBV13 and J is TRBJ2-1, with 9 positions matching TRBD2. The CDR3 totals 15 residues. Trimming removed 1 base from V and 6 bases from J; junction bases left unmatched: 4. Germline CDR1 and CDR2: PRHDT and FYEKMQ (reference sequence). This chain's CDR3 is CASSLVAGGVNEQFF. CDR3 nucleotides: TGTGCCAGCAGCTTAGTCGCGGGAGGGGTCAATGAGCAGTTCTTC.

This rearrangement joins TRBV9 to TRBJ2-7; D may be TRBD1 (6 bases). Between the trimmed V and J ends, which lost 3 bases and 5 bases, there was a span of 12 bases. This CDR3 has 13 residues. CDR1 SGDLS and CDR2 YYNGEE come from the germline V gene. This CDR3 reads CASSGTQGNEQYF. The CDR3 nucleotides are TGTGCCAGCAGCGGCACACAGGGTAACGAGCAGTACTTC.

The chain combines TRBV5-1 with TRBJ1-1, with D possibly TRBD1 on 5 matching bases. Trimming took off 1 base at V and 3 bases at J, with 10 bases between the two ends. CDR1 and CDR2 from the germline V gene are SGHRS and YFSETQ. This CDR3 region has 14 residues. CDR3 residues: CASSLRGSYTEAFF. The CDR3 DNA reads TGCGCCAGCAGCTTGAGGGGCAGCTACACTGAAGCTTTCTTT. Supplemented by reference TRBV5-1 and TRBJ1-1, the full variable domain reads KAGVTQTPRYLIKTRGQQVTLSCSPISGHRSVSWYQQTPGQGLQFLFEYFSETQRNKGNFPGRFSGRQFSNSRSEMNVSTLELGDSALYLCASSLRGSYTEAFFGQGTRLTVV.

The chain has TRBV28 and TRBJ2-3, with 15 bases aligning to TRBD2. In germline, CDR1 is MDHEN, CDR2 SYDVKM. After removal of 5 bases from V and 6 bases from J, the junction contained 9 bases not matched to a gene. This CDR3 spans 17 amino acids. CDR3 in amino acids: CASSGPGLAGGLDTQYF. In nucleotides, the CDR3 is TGTGCCAGCAGTGGACCGGGACTAGCGGGAGGTCTGGATACGCAGTATTTT.

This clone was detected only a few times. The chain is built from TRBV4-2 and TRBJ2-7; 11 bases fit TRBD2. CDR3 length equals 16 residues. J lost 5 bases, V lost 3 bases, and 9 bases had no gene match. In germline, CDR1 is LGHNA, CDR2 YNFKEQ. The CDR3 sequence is CASSHGVGTSGDEQYF. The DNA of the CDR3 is TGTGCCAGCAGCCACGGAGTCGGGACTAGCGGCGACGAGCAGTACTTC.

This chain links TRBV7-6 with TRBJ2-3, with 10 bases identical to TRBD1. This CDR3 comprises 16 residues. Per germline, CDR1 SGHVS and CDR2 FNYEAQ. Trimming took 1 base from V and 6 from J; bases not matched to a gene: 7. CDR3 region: CASSLVLGQGVDTQYF. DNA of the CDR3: TGTGCCAGCAGCTTAGTACTAGGACAGGGGGTGGATACGCAGTATTTT.

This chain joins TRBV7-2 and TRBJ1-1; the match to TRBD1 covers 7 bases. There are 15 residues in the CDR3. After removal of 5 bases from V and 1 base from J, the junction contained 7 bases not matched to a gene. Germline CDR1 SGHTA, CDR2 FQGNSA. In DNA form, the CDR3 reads TGTGCCAGCAGCCGTTGGGACAGCTCGAACACTGAAGCTTTCTTT. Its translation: CASSRWDSSNTEAFF.

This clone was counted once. CDR3 amino acids: CASSEWQAVSYEQYF. DNA for the CDR3: TGTGCCAGCAGTGAATGGCAGGCTGTATCCTACGAGCAGTACTTC. The rearrangement joins TRBV6-1 to TRBJ2-7, with D unclear. From germline, CDR1 is MNHNS and CDR2 SASEGT. The V end lost 2 bases, the J end lost 1 base, and 12 bases lay between the germline ends. The CDR3 spans 15 residues.

The CDR3 reads CASSFNTGLAKNIQYF. As DNA, the CDR3 is TGTGCCAGCAGTTTTAACACAGGATTAGCCAAAAACATTCAGTACTTC. J is TRBJ2-4 and V is TRBV5-4, with D maybe TRBD1 (5 bases). The CDR3 is made up of 16 amino acids. Between the trimmed V and J ends, which lost 5 bases and 0 bases, there was a span of 15 bases. Per germline, CDR1 SGHNT and CDR2 YYREEE (reference sequence).

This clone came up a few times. The CDR3 DNA reads TGTGCCAGCAGCTTGACCAAAAGACTAGAGGCCTCCAATGAGCAGTTCTTC. Translating it yields CASSLTKRLEASNEQFF. V usage is TRBV7-9 and J usage is TRBJ2-1; a possible D gene is TRBD2 (6 bases). Deletions cut 3 bases from V and 6 bases from J, with 21 bases between. The CDR3 length is 17 residues. The germline V gene encodes CDR1 SEHNR and CDR2 FQNEAQ (reference sequence).

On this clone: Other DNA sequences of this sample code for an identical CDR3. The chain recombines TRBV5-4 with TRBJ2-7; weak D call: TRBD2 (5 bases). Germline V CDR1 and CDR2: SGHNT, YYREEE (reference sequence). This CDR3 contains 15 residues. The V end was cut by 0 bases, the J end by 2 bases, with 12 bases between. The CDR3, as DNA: TGTGCCAGCAGCTTGGGGTTAGCGTCAACCTACGAGCAGTACTTC. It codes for CASSLGLASTYEQYF.

CDR3 sequence reads: CASTQGQGTKAFF. The CDR3 region has the DNA TGTGCCAGCACCCAGGGACAGGGGACTAAAGCTTTCTTT. V usage is TRBV6-5 and J usage is TRBJ1-1, with TRBD1 matching over 10 bases. Germline CDR1 is MNHEY and CDR2 is SVGAGI. This CDR3 has 13 amino acids. J lost 9 bases, V lost 7 bases, and 8 bases had no gene match.

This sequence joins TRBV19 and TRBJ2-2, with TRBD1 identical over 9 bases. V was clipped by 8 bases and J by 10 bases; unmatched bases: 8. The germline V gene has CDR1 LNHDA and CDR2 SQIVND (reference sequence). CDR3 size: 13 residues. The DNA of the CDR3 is TGTGCCAGTGGACAGGGGAAGGCAAAGGAGCTGTTTTTT. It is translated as CASGQGKAKELFF.

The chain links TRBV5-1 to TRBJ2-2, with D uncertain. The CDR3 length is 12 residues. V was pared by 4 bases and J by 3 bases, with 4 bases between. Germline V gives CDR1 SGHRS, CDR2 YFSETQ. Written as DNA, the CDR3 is TGCGCCAGCAGCATAGACACCGGGGAGCTGTTTTTT. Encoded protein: CASSIDTGELFF.

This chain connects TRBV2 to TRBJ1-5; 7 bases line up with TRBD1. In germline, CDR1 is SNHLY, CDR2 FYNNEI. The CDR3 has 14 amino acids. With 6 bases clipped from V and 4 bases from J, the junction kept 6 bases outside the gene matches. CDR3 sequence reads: CASRARDRNQPQHF. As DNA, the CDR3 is TGTGCCAGCAGGGCCCGGGACAGAAATCAGCCCCAGCATTTT.

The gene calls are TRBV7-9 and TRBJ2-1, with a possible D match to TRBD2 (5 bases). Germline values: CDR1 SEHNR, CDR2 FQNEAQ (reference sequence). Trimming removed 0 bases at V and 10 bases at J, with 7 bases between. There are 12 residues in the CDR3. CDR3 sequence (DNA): TGTGCCAGCAGCTTAGCCACGGGGGAGCAGTTCTTC. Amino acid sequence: CASSLATGEQFF.

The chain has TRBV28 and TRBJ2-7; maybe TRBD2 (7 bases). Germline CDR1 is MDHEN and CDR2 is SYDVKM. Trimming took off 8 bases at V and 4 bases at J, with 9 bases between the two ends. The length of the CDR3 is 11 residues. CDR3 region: CASGGAYEQYV. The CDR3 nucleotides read TGTGCCAGCGGGGGGGCTTACGAGCAGTACGTC.

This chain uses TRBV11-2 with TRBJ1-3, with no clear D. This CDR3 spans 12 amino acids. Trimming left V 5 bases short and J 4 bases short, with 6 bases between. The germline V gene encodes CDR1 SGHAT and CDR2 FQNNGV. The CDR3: CASSRQGNTIYF. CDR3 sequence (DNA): TGTGCCAGCAGCCGCCAGGGAAACACCATATATTTT.

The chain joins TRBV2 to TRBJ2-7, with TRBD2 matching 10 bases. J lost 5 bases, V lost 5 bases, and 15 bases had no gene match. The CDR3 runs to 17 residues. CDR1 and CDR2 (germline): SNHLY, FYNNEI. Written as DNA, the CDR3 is TGTGCCAGCAGTTGGATAGCGGGAGGTATCAATGGCCACGAGCAGTACTTC. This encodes CASSWIAGGINGHEQYF. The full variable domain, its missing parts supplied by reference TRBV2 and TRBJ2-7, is EPEVTQTPSHQVTQMGQEVILRCVPISNHLYFYWYRQILGQKVEFLVSFYNNEISEKSEIFDDQFSVERPDGSNFTLKIRSTKLEDSAMYFCASSWIAGGINGHEQYFGPGTRLTVT.

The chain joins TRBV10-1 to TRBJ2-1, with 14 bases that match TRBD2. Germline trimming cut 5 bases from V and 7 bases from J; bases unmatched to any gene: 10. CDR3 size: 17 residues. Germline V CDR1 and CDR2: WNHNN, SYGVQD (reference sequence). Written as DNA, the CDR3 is TGCGCCAGCAGTCGCGGGACTAGCGGGAGTGGGTTTAATGAGCAGTTCTTC. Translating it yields CASSRGTSGSGFNEQFF.

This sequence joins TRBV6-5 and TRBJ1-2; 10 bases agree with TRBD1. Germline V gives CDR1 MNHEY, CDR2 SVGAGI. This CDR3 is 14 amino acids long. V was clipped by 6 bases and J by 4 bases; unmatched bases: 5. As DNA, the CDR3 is TGTGCCAGCAGCATCGGACAGGGGGGCTATGGCTACACCTTC. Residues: CASSIGQGGYGYTF.

CDR3 residues: CASSLGGSTDTQYF. The CDR3 DNA follows: TGTGCCAGCAGCCTTGGGGGCAGCACAGATACGCAGTATTTT. The J gene is TRBJ2-3, the V gene TRBV5-6, with a tentative D call TRBD1 (6 bases). The CDR3 spans 14 residues. The germline V and J ends were trimmed by 4 bases and 0 bases, with 9 bases remaining between them. Germline V lookup: CDR1 SGHDT, CDR2 YYEEEE.

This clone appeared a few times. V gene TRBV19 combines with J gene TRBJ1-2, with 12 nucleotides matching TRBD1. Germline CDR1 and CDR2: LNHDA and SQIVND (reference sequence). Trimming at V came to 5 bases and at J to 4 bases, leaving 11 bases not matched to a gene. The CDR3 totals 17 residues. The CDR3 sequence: CASSAPGQGALFYGYTF. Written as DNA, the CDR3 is TGTGCCAGTAGTGCTCCGGGACAGGGGGCGCTTTTCTATGGCTACACCTTC.

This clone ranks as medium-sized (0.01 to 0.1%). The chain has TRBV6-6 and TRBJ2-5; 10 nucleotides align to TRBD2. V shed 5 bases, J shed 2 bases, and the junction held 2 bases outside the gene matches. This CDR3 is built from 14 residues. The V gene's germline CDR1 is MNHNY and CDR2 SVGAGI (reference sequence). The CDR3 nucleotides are TGTGCCAGCAGTAGCGGGGGGGTACAAGAGACCCAGTACTTC. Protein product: CASSSGGVQETQYF.

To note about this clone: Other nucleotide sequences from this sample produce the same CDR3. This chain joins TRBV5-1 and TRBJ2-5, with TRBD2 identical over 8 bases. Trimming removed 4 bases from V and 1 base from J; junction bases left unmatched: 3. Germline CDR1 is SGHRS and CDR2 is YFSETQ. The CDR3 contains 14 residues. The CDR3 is CASSLTSAQETQYF. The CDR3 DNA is TGCGCCAGCAGCCTGACTAGCGCCCAAGAGACCCAGTACTTC.